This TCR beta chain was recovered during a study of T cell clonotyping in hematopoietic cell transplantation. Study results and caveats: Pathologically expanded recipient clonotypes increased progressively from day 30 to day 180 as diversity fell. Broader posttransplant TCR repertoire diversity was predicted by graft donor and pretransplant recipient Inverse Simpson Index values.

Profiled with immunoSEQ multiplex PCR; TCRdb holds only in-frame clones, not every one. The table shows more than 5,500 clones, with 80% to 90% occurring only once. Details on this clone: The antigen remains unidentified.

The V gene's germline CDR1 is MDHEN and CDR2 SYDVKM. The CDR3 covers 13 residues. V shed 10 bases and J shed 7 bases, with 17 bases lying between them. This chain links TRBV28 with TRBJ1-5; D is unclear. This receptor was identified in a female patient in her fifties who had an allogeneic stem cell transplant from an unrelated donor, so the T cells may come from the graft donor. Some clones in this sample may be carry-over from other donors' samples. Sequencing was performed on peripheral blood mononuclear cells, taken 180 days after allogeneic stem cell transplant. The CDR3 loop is CATTVIWAQPQHF. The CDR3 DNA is TGTGCCACTACGGTGATTTGGGCCCAGCCCCAGCATTTT.